Shown below are 27 T cell receptor beta chains from a single sample sequenced in a study of shared clonotypes between healthy human individuals. Clones were read by immunoSEQ multiplex PCR, and TCRdb kept only the in-frame ones, dropping some. The table shows about 490,000 clones, with 76% occurring only once. Sequencing was carried out using PBMCs. Receptors originate from a woman in her 40s in good health. Some clones in this sample may be carry-over from other donors' samples.

The gene calls are TRBV27 and TRBJ1-5; perhaps TRBD1 as D (6 bases). The CDR3 covers 16 residues. The V gene lost 3 bases and the J gene lost 7 bases, with 19 bases spanning the gap. The germline V gene encodes CDR1 MNHEY and CDR2 SMNVEV (reference sequence). CDR3 nucleotide sequence: TGTGCCAGCAGTTTCTCGTGGGGGGGCTCAGGGCAGCCCCAGCATTTT. It encodes CASSFSWGGSGQPQHF.

The chain combines TRBV5-1 with TRBJ1-1; D may be TRBD1 (5 bases). The V and J ends lost 4 bases and 3 bases respectively, with 19 bases between them. Germline-derived CDR1 and CDR2 are SGHRS and YFSETQ. This CDR3 is built from 16 residues. The CDR3 region has the DNA TGCGCCAGCAGCCAGAACCCGGGGGTAGAGTACACTGAAGCTTTCTTT. Translating it yields CASSQNPGVEYTEAFF.

About this clone: With a much larger clone just one base away, this may be a read error. The chain uses TRBV6-6 and TRBJ1-5, with TRBD1 matching over 7 bases. This CDR3 is 14 amino acids long. With V trimmed by 6 bases and J by 6 bases, 8 bases remained unmatched. Germline loops: CDR1 MNHNY, CDR2 SVGAGI (reference sequence). CDR3 sequence (DNA): TGTGCCAGCAGGGCCGGACAGGACAGTCAGCCCCAGCATTTT. It encodes CASRAGQDSQPQHF.

Concerning this clone: This CDR3 is also generated by other DNA sequences in the sample. This rearrangement joins TRBV15 to TRBJ2-1, with a possible D match to TRBD2 (6 bases). Germline V gene sequence: CDR1 LNHNV, CDR2 YYDKDF (reference sequence). V was shortened by 0 bases and J by 8 bases, with 8 bases between the two germline ends. The CDR3 runs to 13 residues. CDR3 DNA sequence: TGTGCCACCAGCAGAGATCGGAGGGATGAGCAGTTCTTC. It specifies CATSRDRRDEQFF. The entire variable domain, with the rest obtained from reference TRBV15 and TRBJ2-1, is as follows: DAMVIQNPRYQVTQFGKPVTLSCSQTLNHNVMYWYQQKSSQAPKLLFHYYDKDFNNEADTPDNFQSRRPNTSFCFLDIRSPGLGDTAMYLCATSRDRRDEQFFGPGTRLTVL.

The chain recombines TRBV28 with TRBJ2-4, with 10 bases identical to TRBD2. This CDR3 has 14 amino acids. Germline CDR1 is MDHEN and CDR2 is SYDVKM. The J segment lost 8 bases and the V segment lost 6 bases, leaving 7 bases of the junction unmatched. CDR3 region: CASRKAGGPDIQYF. For the CDR3, the DNA is TGTGCCAGCAGAAAAGCGGGAGGGCCGGACATTCAGTACTTC.

Regarding this clone: Other DNA sequences in this specimen translate into the identical CDR3. The chain recombines TRBV7-2 with TRBJ2-7; D ambiguous. The germline V gene encodes CDR1 SGHTA and CDR2 FQGNSA. Trimming shortened V by 1 base and J by 1 base, and 11 bases separated the two germline ends. The CDR3 extends over 15 amino acids. The chain's CDR3 is CASSLGPSGSYEQYF. DNA of the CDR3: TGTGCCAGCAGCTTAGGTCCCAGTGGGTCCTACGAGCAGTACTTC.

This clone appeared once. The chain carries TRBV5-1 and TRBJ1-5; unclear D gene. Germline CDR1 is SGHRS and CDR2 is YFSETQ. Trimming took 4 bases from V and 7 from J, leaving 12 bases between them. There are 13 residues in the CDR3. The CDR3 DNA reads as TGCGCCAGCAGCCCCGGGCCTACACAGCCCCAGCATTTT. The encoded protein is CASSPGPTQPQHF. Based on the CDR3 plus reference TRBV5-1 and TRBJ1-5, the full variable domain is KAGVTQTPRYLIKTRGQQVTLSCSPISGHRSVSWYQQTPGQGLQFLFEYFSETQRNKGNFPGRFSGRQFSNSRSEMNVSTLELGDSALYLCASSPGPTQPQHFGDGTRLSIL.

The rearrangement joins TRBV14 to TRBJ2-3; D is uncertain. Germline loops: CDR1 SGHDN, CDR2 FVKESK. Deletions cut 4 bases from V and 4 bases from J, with 9 bases between. This CDR3 is 13 amino acids long. CDR3 loop: CASSPPNSDTQYF. In DNA form, the CDR3 reads TGTGCCAGCAGCCCCCCTAACTCAGATACGCAGTATTTT.

The chain combines TRBV18 with TRBJ2-7, with 8 bases aligning to TRBD2. CDR3 size: 15 residues. Germline CDR1 reads KGHSH; CDR2 reads LQKENI. V shed 2 bases and J 2 bases; nucleotides not matched to a gene: 5. The CDR3 sequence is CASSPSTSGTYEQYF. Here the CDR3 DNA reads TGTGCCAGCTCACCATCAACTAGCGGAACCTACGAGCAGTACTTC.

DNA of the CDR3: TGTGCCAGCAGCTTGGTGGCTAGTCTGGGCACCGGGGAGCTGTTTTTT. This translates into CASSLVASLGTGELFF. V usage is TRBV5-4 and J usage is TRBJ2-2; D uncertain. This CDR3 region has 16 residues. V was trimmed by 0 bases and J by 4 bases, leaving 13 bases between them. Looked up from germline, CDR1 is SGHNT and CDR2 is YYREEE (reference sequence).

The rearrangement links TRBV7-9 to TRBJ2-6; TRBD1 aligns across 9 bases. This CDR3 region has 17 residues. Losses at the gene ends were 5 bases for V and 2 bases for J; bases not matched to a gene: 7. Germline assignment: CDR1 SEHNR and CDR2 FQNEAQ (reference sequence). For the CDR3, the DNA is TGTGCCAGCAGCCCGGGACAGGGAAAGACTGGGGCCAACGTCCTGACTTTC. Amino acid sequence: CASSPGQGKTGANVLTF.

This clone was counted a few times. The chain uses TRBV7-8 and TRBJ2-7; possible D gene TRBD1, 5 bases. V was cut by 3 bases and J by 6 bases, with 12 bases left in between. The germline CDR1 and CDR2 sequences are SGHVS and FQNEAQ. The CDR3 runs to 13 residues. CDR3 sequence reads: CASSFGTGGEQYF. Here the CDR3 DNA reads TGTGCCAGCAGCTTCGGAACAGGTGGCGAGCAGTACTTC.

The chain carries TRBV14 and TRBJ2-1; 14 positions match TRBD2. Per the germline V gene, CDR1 is SGHDN and CDR2 is FVKESK. Germline trimming cut 4 bases from V and 9 bases from J; bases unmatched to any gene: 5. The length of the CDR3 is 15 residues. The CDR3 DNA reads as TGTGCCAGCAGCCCGGGACTAGCGGGAGTTGGTGAGCAGTTCTTC. It encodes CASSPGLAGVGEQFF.

The genes are TRBV10-1 and TRBJ2-7; 7 nucleotides agree with TRBD1. V trimming: 7 bases; J trimming: 0 bases; junction bases outside the gene matches: 9. Germline V gives CDR1 WNHNN, CDR2 SYGVQD (reference sequence). This CDR3 has 15 residues. DNA of the CDR3: TGCGCCAGCAATCGGGACAGATTCAGCTCCTACGAGCAGTACTTC. Translated, it gives CASNRDRFSSYEQYF.

The chain is built from TRBV11-1 and TRBJ1-3; TRBD1 matches 9 bases. CDR1 and CDR2 from the germline V gene are SGHAT and FQDESV (reference sequence). Trimming removed 2 bases from V and 4 bases from J; junction bases left unmatched: 3. The CDR3 has 15 residues. The CDR3 here is CASSLRTGAGNTIYF. In nucleotides, the CDR3 is TGTGCCAGCAGCTTACGGACAGGGGCCGGAAACACCATATATTTT.

The genes are TRBV18 and TRBJ2-7, with 9 bases fitting TRBD1. The V segment lost 8 bases and the J segment 3 bases; nucleotides outside the gene matches: 5. CDR3 length equals 13 residues. CDR1 and CDR2 (germline): KGHSH, LQKENI. The DNA for the CDR3 is TGTGCCAGCCGACGGACAGGGGACTACGAGCAGTACTTC. Protein: CASRRTGDYEQYF. Looking up the rest from reference TRBV18 and TRBJ2-7 gives the full variable domain: NAGVMQNPRHLVRRRGQEARLRCSPMKGHSHVYWYRQLPEEGLKFMVYLQKENIIDESGMPKERFSAEFPKEGPSILRIQQVVRGDSAAYFCASRRTGDYEQYFGPGTRLTVT.

This clone appeared a single time. The gene calls are TRBV6-5 and TRBJ2-1; D uncertain. There are 11 residues in the CDR3. Trimming removed 6 bases from V and 10 bases from J, with 10 bases in between. CDR1 and CDR2 from the germline V gene are MNHEY and SVGAGI. CDR3 in DNA: TGTGCCAGCAGCAACAGTAGGGAGCAGTTCTTC. Its translation: CASSNSREQFF.

This chain links TRBV6-4 with TRBJ2-6, with 8 bases fitting TRBD1. Unmatched junction bases numbered 6, after V lost 5 bases and J lost 0 bases. Germline V gives CDR1 MRHNA, CDR2 SNTAGT. The CDR3 runs to 17 residues. The CDR3 reads CASSWTGLGSGANVLTF. DNA of the CDR3: TGTGCCAGCAGTTGGACAGGGTTGGGCTCTGGGGCCAACGTCCTGACTTTC.

This clone was seen many times. The chain combines TRBV10-1 with TRBJ2-2, with 13 bases fitting TRBD2. CDR3 size: 18 residues. Looked up from germline, CDR1 is WNHNN and CDR2 is SYGVQD (reference sequence). J lost 0 bases, V lost 2 bases, and 3 bases had no gene match. CDR3 amino acids: CASSEGTSGNANTGELFF. The CDR3, as DNA: TGCGCCAGCAGTGAGGGGACTAGCGGGAACGCGAACACCGGGGAGCTGTTTTTT.

This chain connects TRBV7-2 to TRBJ2-3; the D is unclear. Germline V gives CDR1 SGHTA, CDR2 FQGNSA. The length of the CDR3 is 14 residues. Trimming pared 3 bases from V and 0 bases from J, leaving 7 bases between. CDR3 sequence reads: CASSFFSSTDTQYF. Here the CDR3 DNA reads TGTGCCAGCAGCTTTTTCTCTAGCACAGATACGCAGTATTTT.

The rearrangement uses TRBV5-1 and TRBJ2-3; unclear D gene. Germline CDR1 reads SGHRS; CDR2 reads YFSETQ. The germline V and J ends were trimmed by 0 bases and 2 bases, with 7 bases remaining between them. The CDR3 consists of 14 residues. CDR3 nucleotides: TGCGCCAGCAGCTTGGGGGGAAACACAGATACGCAGTATTTT. Protein: CASSLGGNTDTQYF.

CDR3 DNA: TGTGCCAGCAGCCAAGACCAGTTCGAAGGAACCCAGTACTTC. Amino acids: CASSQDQFEGTQYF. This chain links TRBV14 with TRBJ2-5, with D unclear. Germline V gene lookup returns CDR1 SGHDN and CDR2 FVKESK. V was pared by 0 bases and J by 8 bases, with 13 bases between. CDR3 length: 14 residues.

The chain recombines TRBV7-7 with TRBJ2-5, with a tentative D call TRBD2 (6 bases). V lost 5 bases and J lost 5, with 18 bases in between. Germline V lookup: CDR1 SSHAT, CDR2 FNYEAQ (reference sequence). The length of the CDR3 is 15 residues. The CDR3 loop is CASSPPAGGLETQYF. The CDR3 nucleotides are TGTGCCAGCAGCCCACCCGCCGGAGGGTTGGAGACCCAGTACTTC.

The chain couples TRBV6-1 to TRBJ1-5, with D perhaps matching TRBD1 (5 bases). CDR3 length: 13 amino acids. The V gene lost 6 bases and the J gene lost 0 bases, with 6 bases spanning the gap. In germline, CDR1 is MNHNS, CDR2 SASEGT. The CDR3 DNA sequence: TGTGCCAGCAGGACAGCTAGCAATCAGCCCCAGCATTTT. This encodes CASRTASNQPQHF.

The chain combines TRBV5-6 with TRBJ1-2; no reliable D call. The germline V gene has CDR1 SGHDT and CDR2 YYEEEE. V was clipped by 3 bases and J by 8 bases, with 11 bases between them. The CDR3 runs to 12 residues. The CDR3 bases are TGTGCCAGCAGCTCTGGAACTTACGGCTACACCTTC. Protein product: CASSSGTYGYTF.

This clone was seen only once. The CDR3 spells CASSLSRYTDTQYF. CDR3 DNA sequence: TGTGCCAGCAGCTTGAGCAGGTACACAGATACGCAGTATTTT. V is TRBV7-2 and J is TRBJ2-3; no definite D call. The CDR3 sequence is 14 residues long. Germline V gene data show CDR1 as SGHTA and CDR2 as FQGNSA. Trimming removed 3 bases from V and 2 bases from J, with 9 bases in between.

The chain's CDR3 is CASSRDTTDTQYF. CDR3 sequence (DNA): TGTGCCAGCAGCCGGGACACCACAGATACGCAGTATTTT. The gene calls are TRBV9 and TRBJ2-3; tentatively, D is TRBD1 (6 bases). CDR3 length equals 13 residues. Germline values: CDR1 SGDLS, CDR2 YYNGEE. The ends were cut back, 4 bases at V and 2 bases at J, with 8 bases in the middle.